This entry lists 17 T cell receptor beta chains sequenced from one sample in a study of memory CD4+ T cells and cytomegalovirus serostatus (dated by TCRdb to the late 2010s). Single viable CD3+CD4+CD8-CD45RO+ cells were sorted as memory CD4+ T cells on a FACSAria II. The library was obtained by the immunoSEQ multiplex PCR assay. TCRdb obtained this table from immuneACCESS and retained in-frame rearrangements with V and J assigned. These tables miss some clones; where compared with another copy, unresolved V genes account for less than half of the shortfall, and the remainder is unexplained. The table for this sample lists 50,000 to 60,000 clones; around 83% of them were counted only once. Together, the top ten hold roughly 2% of the sample. Sample: memory CD4+ T cells from blood. These receptors originate from an adult in good health and CMV-seropositive.

This clone was picked up one time. V is TRBV29-1 and J is TRBJ1-3, with 7 bases aligning to TRBD1. Germline V gene sequence: CDR1 SQVTM, CDR2 ANQGSEA. The CDR3 is made up of 15 amino acids. The V segment lost 5 bases and the J segment 0 bases; nucleotides outside the gene matches: 7. The chain's CDR3 is CSVLTGASSGNTIYF. The CDR3 region has the DNA TGCAGCGTTTTAACAGGGGCCTCCTCTGGAAACACCATATATTTT.

The chain combines TRBV7-2 with TRBJ1-4, with TRBD1 identical over 9 bases. CDR3 length equals 14 residues. Looked up from germline, CDR1 is SGHTA and CDR2 is FQGNSA. Trimming at V came to 4 bases and at J to 9 bases, leaving 6 bases not matched to a gene. The CDR3 protein is CASSSTGTGKKLFF. For the CDR3, the DNA is TGTGCCAGCAGCTCGACTGGGACAGGGAAAAAACTGTTTTTT.

The chain links TRBV7-3 to TRBJ1-3; D is uncertain. The CDR3 has 13 amino acids. Germline CDR1 and CDR2: SGHTA and FQGTGA. Trimming took 4 bases from V and 3 from J, leaving 7 bases between them. The CDR3 nucleotides are TGTGCCAGCAGCTCAGGCGGTGGAAACACCATATATTTT. Amino acid sequence: CASSSGGGNTIYF.

The rearrangement uses TRBV9 and TRBJ1-2; D is ambiguous. CDR3 length equals 13 residues. V lost 5 bases and J 0 bases, leaving 8 bases between the germline ends. The germline CDR1 and CDR2 sequences are SGDLS and YYNGEE. The CDR3 is CASRREPNYGYTF. The CDR3 DNA sequence: TGTGCCAGCAGGAGAGAGCCTAACTATGGCTACACCTTC.

The chain links TRBV11-2 to TRBJ2-1; a possible D gene is TRBD2 (5 bases). Germline-derived CDR1 and CDR2 are SGHAT and FQNNGV. V lost 1 base and J 4 bases, leaving 5 bases between the germline ends. The CDR3 consists of 13 residues. The CDR3 loop is CASSLGTYNEQFF. The DNA for the CDR3 is TGTGCCAGCAGCTTAGGGACTTACAATGAGCAGTTCTTC.

The genes are TRBV4-1 and TRBJ2-1, with 15 bases identical to TRBD2. Germline V CDR1 and CDR2: MGHRA, YSYEKL. Trimming at V came to 3 bases and at J to 5 bases, leaving 2 bases not matched to a gene. The CDR3 spans 16 residues. In DNA, the CDR3 is TGCGCCAGCAGCCAGGGACTAGCGGGGGGACACAATGAGCAGTTCTTC. Translation: CASSQGLAGGHNEQFF.

This sequence joins TRBV10-2 and TRBJ1-1, with unresolved D. From germline, CDR1 is WSHSY and CDR2 SAAADI. Trimming shortened V by 4 bases and J by 3 bases, and 9 bases separated the two germline ends. The length of the CDR3 is 13 residues. The chain's CDR3 is CASSVEIYTEAFF. The CDR3 DNA is TGCGCCAGCAGTGTTGAGATTTACACTGAAGCTTTCTTT.

The genes are TRBV5-6 and TRBJ2-3, with D unresolved. The ends were cut back, 3 bases at V and 5 bases at J, with 13 bases in the middle. The germline V gene encodes CDR1 SGHDT and CDR2 YYEEEE. The CDR3 totals 14 residues. CDR3 in DNA: TGTGCCAGCAGCTCCGGACCCGTTAGAGATACGCAGTATTTT. Amino acid sequence: CASSSGPVRDTQYF.

The V gene is TRBV6-1, the J gene TRBJ2-6; no reliable D call. Trimming removed 7 bases from V and 3 bases from J, with 7 bases in between. Germline CDR1 reads MNHNS; CDR2 reads SASEGT. This CDR3 is 13 amino acids long. The CDR3 coding sequence is TGTGCCAGCAACTTGAATGGGGCCAACGTCCTGACTTTC. Amino acids: CASNLNGANVLTF.

This chain uses TRBV6-5 with TRBJ1-6; D is unresolved. CDR1 is MNHEY, CDR2 SVGAGI, per germline. This CDR3 comprises 15 residues. V was trimmed by 10 bases and J by 6 bases, leaving 19 bases between them. CDR3 nucleotide sequence: TGTGCCACCGCCCCCCCGGGGAGCTTTAATTCACCCCTCCACTTT. Encoded protein: CATAPPGSFNSPLHF.

The chain joins TRBV29-1 to TRBJ2-5; D unresolved. The V end was cut by 3 bases, the J end by 4 bases, with 9 bases between. Germline-derived CDR1 and CDR2 are SQVTM and ANQGSEA. The CDR3 sequence is 12 residues long. The CDR3 DNA reads TGCAGCGTTGATCTGGAAATAGAGACCCAGTACTTC. Translated, it gives CSVDLEIETQYF.

This chain uses TRBV7-2 with TRBJ2-7; the match to TRBD2 covers 8 bases. With V trimmed by 6 bases and J by 2 bases, 6 bases remained unmatched. Germline V CDR1 and CDR2: SGHTA, FQGNSA. This CDR3 region has 14 residues. The CDR3 nucleotides are TGTGCCAGCAGACCGGGAGGGCCAACCTACGAGCAGTACTTC. This gives the protein CASRPGGPTYEQYF. The full variable domain, rest sourced from reference TRBV7-2 and TRBJ2-7, is GAGVSQSPSNKVTEKGKDVELRCDPISGHTALYWYRQSLGQGLEFLIYFQGNSAPDKSGLPSDRFSAERTGGSVSTLTIQRTQQEDSAVYLCASRPGGPTYEQYFGPGTRLTVT.

The chain employs TRBV14 and TRBJ2-1, with 7 bases identical to TRBD2. Germline V gene lookup returns CDR1 SGHDN and CDR2 FVKESK. Trimming took 4 bases from V and 2 from J; bases not matched to a gene: 11. The CDR3 covers 17 residues. CDR3 protein: CASSRQVGTIPYNEQFF. The CDR3 nucleotides are TGTGCCAGCAGCCGTCAGGTAGGGACTATCCCCTACAATGAGCAGTTCTTC.

V and J are TRBV6-5 and TRBJ1-2, with 8 bases matching TRBD1. Germline V gene sequence: CDR1 MNHEY, CDR2 SVGAGI. Germline trimming cut 6 bases from V and 3 bases from J; bases unmatched to any gene: 9. The CDR3 is 15 residues long. Here the CDR3 reads CASRLQGAADYGYTF. Written as DNA, the CDR3 is TGTGCCAGCAGGCTCCAGGGGGCGGCGGACTATGGCTACACCTTC.

The sample holds one count of this clone. CDR3 loop: CASSKGGVNTEAFF. The CDR3 nucleotides are TGTGCCAGCAGTAAGGGCGGGGTGAACACTGAAGCTTTCTTT. The rearrangement links TRBV7-2 to TRBJ1-1, with D uncertain. This CDR3 is 14 amino acids long. Germline lookup yields CDR1 SGHTA and CDR2 FQGNSA. Trimming left V 6 bases short and J 0 bases short, with 11 bases between.

The chain combines TRBV9 with TRBJ1-1, with a possible D match to TRBD1 (6 bases). This CDR3 has 16 residues. V lost 2 bases and J lost 8, with 22 bases in between. The germline V gene encodes CDR1 SGDLS and CDR2 YYNGEE. The CDR3: CASSVGAVQGRSEAFF. The CDR3 bases are TGTGCCAGCAGCGTTGGGGCTGTGCAGGGGAGATCCGAAGCTTTCTTT.

The CDR3 DNA reads as TGCGCCAGCAGCTTGGGTGGTCTGGATAACATTCAGTACTTC. This sequence encodes CASSLGGLDNIQYF. The chain links TRBV5-1 to TRBJ2-4; no clear D. The V end lost 0 bases, the J end lost 7 bases, and 11 bases lay between the germline ends. CDR3 size: 14 residues. Germline CDR1 is SGHRS and CDR2 is YFSETQ.